The entry below gives a single T cell receptor beta chain sequence along with its context. Its antigen is not known. This specimen belongs to a study of cytomegalovirus exposure and HLA in healthy donors. Study-wide findings and caveats: Reported performance of the classifier showed diagnosis of cytomegalovirus status with high specificity and sensitivity. Highly shared variants forming one cluster were likely a sequencing artifact. Per a later analysis, 15,000 to 20,000 TCR beta sequences showed association with HLA alleles at 0.05 false discovery rate.

This CDR3 region has 14 residues. V lost 4 bases and J lost 0; bases outside the gene matches: 2. The germline CDR1 and CDR2 sequences are SNHLY and FYNNEI. PCR involved 60 Vbeta and 13 Jbeta primers. Profiled with immunoSEQ multiplex PCR; TCRdb holds only in-frame clones, not every one. The profile shows 99,000 or so clones, about 13% of them singletons. The J gene is TRBJ1-2, the V gene TRBV2; 7 nucleotides align to TRBD1. This receptor was taken from a man between 40 and 49 years old in good health and CMV-seropositive. The sequenced sample consisted of PBMCs. The CDR3 DNA follows: TGTGCCAGCAGTGCGACAGGGCCTAACTATGGCTACACCTTC. Translating gives CASSATGPNYGYTF.